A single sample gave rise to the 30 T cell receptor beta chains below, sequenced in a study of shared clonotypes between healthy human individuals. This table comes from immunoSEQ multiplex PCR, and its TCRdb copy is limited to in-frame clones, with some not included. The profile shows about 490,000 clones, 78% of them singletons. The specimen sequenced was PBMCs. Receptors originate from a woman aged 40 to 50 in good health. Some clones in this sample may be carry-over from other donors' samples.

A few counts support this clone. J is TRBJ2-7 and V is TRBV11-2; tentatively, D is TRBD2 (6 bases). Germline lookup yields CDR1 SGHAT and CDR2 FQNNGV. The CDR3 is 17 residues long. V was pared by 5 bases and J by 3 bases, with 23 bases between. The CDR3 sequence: CASSPPGGTKRLYEQYF. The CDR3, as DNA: TGTGCCAGCAGCCCCCCCGGAGGGACGAAAAGGCTCTACGAGCAGTACTTC.

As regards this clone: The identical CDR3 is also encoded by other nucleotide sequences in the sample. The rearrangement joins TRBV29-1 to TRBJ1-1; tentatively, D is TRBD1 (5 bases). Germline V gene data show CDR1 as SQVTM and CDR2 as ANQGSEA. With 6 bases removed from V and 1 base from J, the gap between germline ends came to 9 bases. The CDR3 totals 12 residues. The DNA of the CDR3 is TGCAGCGTGGGGGGAGCGAACACTGAAGCTTTCTTT. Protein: CSVGGANTEAFF.

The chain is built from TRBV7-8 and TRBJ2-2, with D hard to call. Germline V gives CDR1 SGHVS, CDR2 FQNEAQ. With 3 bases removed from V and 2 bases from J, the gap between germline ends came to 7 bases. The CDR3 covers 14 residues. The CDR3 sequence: CASSFARNTGELFF. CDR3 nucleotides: TGTGCCAGCAGCTTTGCACGAAACACCGGGGAGCTGTTTTTT.

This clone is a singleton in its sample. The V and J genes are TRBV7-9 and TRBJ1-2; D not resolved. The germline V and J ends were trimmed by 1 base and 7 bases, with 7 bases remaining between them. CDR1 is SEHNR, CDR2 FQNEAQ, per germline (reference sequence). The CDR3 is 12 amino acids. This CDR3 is CASSLDRGGYTF. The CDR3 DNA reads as TGTGCCAGCAGCTTAGATCGCGGTGGCTACACCTTC.

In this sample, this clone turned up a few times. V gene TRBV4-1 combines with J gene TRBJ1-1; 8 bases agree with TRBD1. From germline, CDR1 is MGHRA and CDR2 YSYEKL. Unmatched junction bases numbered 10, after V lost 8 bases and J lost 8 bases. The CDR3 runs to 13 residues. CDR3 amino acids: CASSRQGLFEAFF. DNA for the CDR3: TGCGCCAGCTCAAGACAGGGGTTGTTCGAAGCTTTCTTT.

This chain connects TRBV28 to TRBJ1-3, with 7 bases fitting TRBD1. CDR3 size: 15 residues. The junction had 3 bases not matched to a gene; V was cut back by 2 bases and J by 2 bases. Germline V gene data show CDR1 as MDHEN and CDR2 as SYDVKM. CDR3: CASSLQGTAGNTIYF. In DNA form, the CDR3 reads TGTGCCAGCAGTTTACAGGGGACAGCTGGAAACACCATATATTTT.

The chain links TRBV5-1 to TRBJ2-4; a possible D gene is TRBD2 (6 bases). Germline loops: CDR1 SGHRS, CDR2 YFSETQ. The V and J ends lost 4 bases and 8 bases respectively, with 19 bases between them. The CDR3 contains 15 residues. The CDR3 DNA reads TGCGCCAGCAGCCCCCAGGAGGGGTACGGGGACATTCAGTACTTC. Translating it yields CASSPQEGYGDIQYF.

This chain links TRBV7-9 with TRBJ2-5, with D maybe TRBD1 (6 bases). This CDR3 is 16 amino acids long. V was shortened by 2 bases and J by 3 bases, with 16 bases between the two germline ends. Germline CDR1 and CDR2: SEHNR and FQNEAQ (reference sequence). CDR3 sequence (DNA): TGTGCCAGCAGCTTATCGACAGGTTTCGACGAAGAGACCCAGTACTTC. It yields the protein CASSLSTGFDEETQYF.

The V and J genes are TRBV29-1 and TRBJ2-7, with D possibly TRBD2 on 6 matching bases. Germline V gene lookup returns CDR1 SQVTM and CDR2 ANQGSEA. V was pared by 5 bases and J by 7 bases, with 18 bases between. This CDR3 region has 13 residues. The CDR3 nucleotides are TGCAGCGTTCTCCCACCCCCTGGGGGGGAGCAGTACTTC. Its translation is CSVLPPPGGEQYF.

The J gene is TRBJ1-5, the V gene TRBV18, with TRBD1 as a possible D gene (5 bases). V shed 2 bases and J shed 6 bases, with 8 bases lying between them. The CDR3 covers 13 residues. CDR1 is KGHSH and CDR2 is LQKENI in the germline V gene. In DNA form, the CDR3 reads TGTGCCAGCTCACCAGCTACAGGTCAGCCCCAGCATTTT. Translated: CASSPATGQPQHF.

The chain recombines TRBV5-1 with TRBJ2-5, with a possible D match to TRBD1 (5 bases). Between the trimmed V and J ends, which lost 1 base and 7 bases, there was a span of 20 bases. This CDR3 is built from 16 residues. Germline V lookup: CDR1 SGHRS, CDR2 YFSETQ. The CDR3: CASSLRDSEFFATQYF. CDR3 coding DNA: TGCGCCAGCAGCTTGCGAGACAGCGAATTCTTCGCGACCCAGTACTTC.

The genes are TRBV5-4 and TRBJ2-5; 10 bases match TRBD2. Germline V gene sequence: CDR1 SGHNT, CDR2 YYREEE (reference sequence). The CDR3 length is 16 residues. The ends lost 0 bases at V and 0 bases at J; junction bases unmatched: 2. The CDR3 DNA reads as TGTGCCAGCAGCTTGGCACTAGCGGGAAACCAAGAGACCCAGTACTTC. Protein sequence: CASSLALAGNQETQYF.

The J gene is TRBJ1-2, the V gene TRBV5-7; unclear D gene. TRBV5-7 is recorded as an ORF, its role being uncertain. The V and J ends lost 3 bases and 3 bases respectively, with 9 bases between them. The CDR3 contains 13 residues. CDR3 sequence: CASSSGPDYGYTF. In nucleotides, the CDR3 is TGTGCCAGCAGCTCCGGTCCCGACTATGGCTACACCTTC.

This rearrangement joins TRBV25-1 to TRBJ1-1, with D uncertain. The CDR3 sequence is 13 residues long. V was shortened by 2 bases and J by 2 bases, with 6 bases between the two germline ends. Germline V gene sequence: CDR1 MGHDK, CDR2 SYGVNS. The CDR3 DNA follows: TGTGCCAGCAGTGAACCTAGAAACACTGAAGCTTTCTTT. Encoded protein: CASSEPRNTEAFF.

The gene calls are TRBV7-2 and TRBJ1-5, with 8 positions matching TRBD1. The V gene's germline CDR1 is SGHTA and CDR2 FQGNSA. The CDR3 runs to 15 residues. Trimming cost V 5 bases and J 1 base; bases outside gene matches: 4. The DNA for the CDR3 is TGTGCCAGCAGCCTATGGACAGGGAGCAATCAGCCCCAGCATTTT. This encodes CASSLWTGSNQPQHF.

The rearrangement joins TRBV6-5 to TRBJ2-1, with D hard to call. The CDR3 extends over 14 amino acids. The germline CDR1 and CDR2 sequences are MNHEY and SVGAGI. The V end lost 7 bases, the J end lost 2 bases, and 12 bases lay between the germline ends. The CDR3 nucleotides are TGTGCCAGCACGTTGGATCACACCTACAATGAGCAGTTCTTC. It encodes CASTLDHTYNEQFF.

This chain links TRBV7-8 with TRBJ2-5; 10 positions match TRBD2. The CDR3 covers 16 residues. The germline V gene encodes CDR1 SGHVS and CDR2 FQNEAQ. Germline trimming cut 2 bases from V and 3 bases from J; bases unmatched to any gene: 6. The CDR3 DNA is TGTGCCAGCAGCTTAAGAACCGGGACTAGCGAAGAGACCCAGTACTTC. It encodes CASSLRTGTSEETQYF.

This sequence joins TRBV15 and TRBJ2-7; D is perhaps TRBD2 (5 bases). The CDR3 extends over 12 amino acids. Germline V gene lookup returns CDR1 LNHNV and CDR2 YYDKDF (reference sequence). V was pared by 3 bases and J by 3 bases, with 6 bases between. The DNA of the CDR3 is TGTGCCACCAGCAGGAGGGACTACGAGCAGTACTTC. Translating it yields CATSRRDYEQYF.

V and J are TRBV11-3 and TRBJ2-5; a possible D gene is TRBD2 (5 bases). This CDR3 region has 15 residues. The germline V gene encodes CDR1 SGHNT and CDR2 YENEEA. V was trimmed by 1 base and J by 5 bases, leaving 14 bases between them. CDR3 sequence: CASSLGRGIGETQYF. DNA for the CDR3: TGTGCCAGCAGCTTAGGCCGAGGGATCGGGGAGACCCAGTACTTC.

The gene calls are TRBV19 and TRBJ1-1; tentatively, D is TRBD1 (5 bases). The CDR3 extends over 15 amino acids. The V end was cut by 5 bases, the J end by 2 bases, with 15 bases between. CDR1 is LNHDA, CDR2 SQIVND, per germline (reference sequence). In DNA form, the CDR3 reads TGTGCCAGTAGTCCGGAGGGACGGATTAACACTGAAGCTTTCTTT. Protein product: CASSPEGRINTEAFF.

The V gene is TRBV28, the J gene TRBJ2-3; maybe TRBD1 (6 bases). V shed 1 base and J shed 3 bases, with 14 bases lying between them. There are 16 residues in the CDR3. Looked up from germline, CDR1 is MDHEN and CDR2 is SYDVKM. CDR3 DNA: TGTGCCAGCAGTTTATTGGTGGGGGCCAAGACAGATACGCAGTATTTT. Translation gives CASSLLVGAKTDTQYF.

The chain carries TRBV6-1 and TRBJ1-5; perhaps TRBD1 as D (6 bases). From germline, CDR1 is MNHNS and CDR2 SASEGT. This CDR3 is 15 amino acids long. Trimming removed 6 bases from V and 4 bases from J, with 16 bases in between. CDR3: CASRDRTFGNQPQHF. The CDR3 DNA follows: TGTGCCAGCAGGGACAGAACCTTTGGGAATCAGCCCCAGCATTTT.

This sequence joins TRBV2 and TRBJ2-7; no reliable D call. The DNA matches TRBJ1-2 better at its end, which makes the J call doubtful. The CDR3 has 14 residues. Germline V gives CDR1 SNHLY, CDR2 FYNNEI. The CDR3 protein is CASIRREGGYGYTF. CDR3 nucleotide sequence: TGTGCCAGCATTCGAAGGGAGGGTGGCTATGGCTACACCTTC.

The DNA of the CDR3 is TGCGCCAGCAGCCAAGATGGACCGGAAGTCGGATATAATTCACCCCTCCACTTT. Translated, it gives CASSQDGPEVGYNSPLHF. The chain couples TRBV4-1 to TRBJ1-6; D is unclear. Deletions cut 0 bases from V and 4 bases from J, with 16 bases between. Germline CDR1 reads MGHRA; CDR2 reads YSYEKL. The CDR3 length is 18 residues.

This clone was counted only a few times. The CDR3 DNA is TGTGCCAGTAGTACCCCCTCGGACAGGGGGGTCTATGGCTACACCTTC. It translates to CASSTPSDRGVYGYTF. V and J are TRBV19 and TRBJ1-2; 10 nucleotides align to TRBD1. The CDR3 is 16 residues long. The junction had 9 bases not matched to a gene; V was cut back by 4 bases and J by 4 bases. Germline V gives CDR1 LNHDA, CDR2 SQIVND (reference sequence).

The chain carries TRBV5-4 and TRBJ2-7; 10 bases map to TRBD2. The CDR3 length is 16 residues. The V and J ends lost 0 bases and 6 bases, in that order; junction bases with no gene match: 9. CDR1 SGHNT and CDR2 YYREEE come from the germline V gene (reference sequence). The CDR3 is CASSLAAASGSSEQYF. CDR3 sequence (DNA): TGTGCCAGCAGCTTGGCCGCGGCTAGCGGGAGTAGCGAGCAGTACTTC. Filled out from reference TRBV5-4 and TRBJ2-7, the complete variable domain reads ETGVTQSPTHLIKTRGQQVTLRCSSQSGHNTVSWYQQALGQGPQFIFQYYREEENGRGNFPPRFSGLQFPNYSSELNVNALELDDSALYLCASSLAAASGSSEQYFGPGTRLTVT.

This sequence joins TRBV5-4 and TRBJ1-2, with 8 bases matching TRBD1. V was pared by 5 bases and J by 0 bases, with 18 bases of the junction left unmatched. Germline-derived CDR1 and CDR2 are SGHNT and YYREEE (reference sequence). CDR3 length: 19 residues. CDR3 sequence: CASSQDRVFVQKANYGYTF. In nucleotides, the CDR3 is TGTGCCAGCAGTCAGGACAGGGTTTTCGTTCAAAAGGCTAACTATGGCTACACCTTC.

The CDR3, as DNA: TGTGCCAGCAGCCAACAGGGGGCAGGGGACCAGCCCCAGCATTTT. Protein sequence: CASSQQGAGDQPQHF. The chain has TRBV6-6 and TRBJ1-5; 9 nucleotides agree with TRBD1. CDR1 and CDR2 from the germline V gene are MNHNY and SVGAGI (reference sequence). The CDR3 runs 15 residues. The V and J ends lost 6 bases and 7 bases, in that order; junction bases with no gene match: 10.

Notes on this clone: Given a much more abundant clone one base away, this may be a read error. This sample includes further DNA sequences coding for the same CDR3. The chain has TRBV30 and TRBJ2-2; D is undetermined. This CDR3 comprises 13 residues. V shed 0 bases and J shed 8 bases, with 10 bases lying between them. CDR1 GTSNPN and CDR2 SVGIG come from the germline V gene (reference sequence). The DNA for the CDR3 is TGTGCCTGGAGTGTTTGGGGTACAGGGGAGCTGTTTTTT. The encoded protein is CAWSVWGTGELFF.

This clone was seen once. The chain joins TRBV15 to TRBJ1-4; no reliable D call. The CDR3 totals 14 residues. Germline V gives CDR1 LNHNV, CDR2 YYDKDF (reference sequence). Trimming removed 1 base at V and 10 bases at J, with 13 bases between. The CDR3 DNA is TGTGCCACCAGCAGAGTGGCAGGTTCTGCAAAACTGTTTTTT. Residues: CATSRVAGSAKLFF.